These T cell receptor beta chains were read from a single sample in a study of T-cell reconstitution after alpha-beta-depleted transplantation in children. TCRdb used MiXCR to reprocess the PCR reads, holding one entry per CDR3 protein. This sample yields some 300,000 distinct CDR3 sequences, of which about 7.3% are seen a single time; over 7.5% belongs to the top ten. Sequenced here: peripheral blood, sampled 360 days after TCRalphabeta/CD19-depleted stem cell transplant. These receptors all come from a female patient aged 2 to 10 who had a stem cell transplant for Fanconi anemia, so the T cells may come from the graft donor. The CDR3 runs from the conserved cysteine through the conserved F or W. A D gene is named only where the DNA matches it firmly. Clone size is stated in some rows and not others, as once, few, many or a class when expanded.

v_call	d_call	clone_size	j_call	cdr3_aa	cdr3_nt
TRBV7-6	-	few	TRBJ2-5	CASSLAVGLPLETQYF	TGTGCCAGCAGCTTAGCCGTTGGTCTACCCCTGGAGACCCAGTACTTC
TRBV11-2	TRBD1	many	TRBJ2-1	CASSFLGTGWSRGNEQFF	TGTGCCAGCAGCTTCTTAGGGACAGGGTGGTCAAGAGGCAATGAGCAGTTCTTC
TRBV7-8	-	many	TRBJ1-2	CASSLAADGYTF	TGTGCCAGCAGCTTAGCGGCAGATGGCTACACCTTC
TRBV27	-	many	TRBJ1-1	CASSHQGRDTEAFF	TGTGCCAGCAGTCATCAGGGAAGGGACACTGAAGCTTTCTTT
TRBV12-3/TRBV12-4	-	many	TRBJ2-2	CASSLQDTGELFF	TGTGCCAGCAGTTTACAGGACACCGGGGAGCTGTTTTTT
TRBV20-1	-	-	TRBJ2-3	CSARRFFGTDTQYF	TGCAGTGCTAGAAGGTTTTTTGGCACAGATACGCAGTATTTT
TRBV27	-	few	TRBJ2-5	CASSFIAAQETQYF	TGTGCCAGCAGTTTCATTGCAGCCCAAGAGACCCAGTACTTC
TRBV5-1	-	-	TRBJ2-3	CASMPGTLHDTQYF	TGCGCCAGCATGCCTGGGACGCTCCACGATACGCAGTATTTT
TRBV12-3/TRBV12-4	-	few	TRBJ1-3	CASSPPGAGRNTIYF	TGTGCCAGCAGCCCACCGGGTGCAGGCAGGAACACCATATATTTT
TRBV20-1	TRBD1	many	TRBJ2-7	CSASGQGASYEQYF	TGCAGTGCCTCAGGACAGGGGGCCTCCTACGAGCAGTACTTC
TRBV6-2/TRBV6-3	-	-	TRBJ1-2	CASSYGRRLYGYTF	TGTGCCAGCAGTTATGGCCGTCGGCTCTATGGCTACACCTTC
TRBV5-5	TRBD1	-	TRBJ1-6	CASSGDRQNSPLHF	TGTGCCAGCAGCGGGGACAGACAAAATTCACCCCTCCACTTT
TRBV5-1	-	-	TRBJ1-3	CASSLIGTSGNTIYF	TGCGCCAGCAGCTTGATTGGGACATCTGGAAACACCATATATTTT
TRBV10-3	TRBD1	many	TRBJ1-5	CAISERTGGSNQPQHF	TGTGCCATCAGTGAGAGGACAGGGGGGAGCAATCAGCCCCAGCATTTT
TRBV7-2	-	-	TRBJ2-3	CASSWRQPGADTQYF	TGTGCCAGCAGCTGGCGACAGCCCGGAGCAGATACGCAGTATTTT
TRBV29-1	-	-	TRBJ1-2	CSVPLHRDPYGYTF	TGCAGCGTTCCGCTTCACAGGGACCCCTATGGCTACACCTTC
TRBV6-2/TRBV6-3	TRBD2	few	TRBJ2-1	CASSYSSASGGRSYNEQFF	TGTGCCAGCAGTTACTCTTCGGCTAGCGGGGGCCGGAGTTACAATGAGCAGTTCTTC
TRBV6-2/TRBV6-3	TRBD2	many	TRBJ2-1	CASRVSGGAGNEQFF	TGTGCCAGCAGAGTGAGCGGGGGGGCCGGCAATGAGCAGTTCTTC
TRBV5-6	-	few	TRBJ2-3	CASSLVDSPTDTQYF	TGTGCCAGCAGCTTGGTAGACTCACCAACAGATACGCAGTATTTT
TRBV4-3	TRBD1	many	TRBJ1-6	CASSQDNRGGSPLHF	TGCGCCAGCAGCCAAGATAACAGGGGAGGCTCACCCCTCCACTTT
TRBV19	-	once	TRBJ1-5	CASSIRDNQPQHF	TGTGCCAGTAGTATCAGGGACAATCAGCCCCAGCATTTT
TRBV10-3	TRBD1	many	TRBJ2-7	CAISGRDRGSYEQYF	TGTGCCATCAGTGGACGGGACAGGGGCTCCTACGAGCAGTACTTC
TRBV20-1	-	many	TRBJ2-4	CSATQGVDIQYF	TGCAGTGCTACACAGGGTGTAGACATTCAGTACTTC
TRBV11-2	-	many	TRBJ2-5	CASSSGEETQYF	TGTGCCAGCAGCTCCGGGGAAGAGACCCAGTACTTC
TRBV5-1	-	-	TRBJ1-4	CASSLIQGLNEKLFF	TGCGCCAGCAGCCTAATACAGGGCCTTAATGAAAAACTGTTTTTT
TRBV28	TRBD2	few	TRBJ2-1	CASIWGGGYNEQFF	TGTGCCAGCATATGGGGGGGGGGTTACAATGAGCAGTTCTTC
TRBV3-1	-	many	TRBJ1-6	CASSQTVSSYNSPLHF	TGTGCCAGCAGTCAGACAGTAAGCTCCTATAATTCACCCCTCCACTTT
TRBV7-9	-	many	TRBJ2-2	CASSELGLTNPGELFF	TGTGCCAGCAGTGAGCTCGGACTGACAAACCCGGGGGAGCTGTTTTTT
TRBV30	TRBD1	many	TRBJ2-1	CAWDGQGYNEQFF	TGTGCCTGGGATGGACAGGGGTACAATGAGCAGTTCTTC
TRBV6-4	TRBD2	many	TRBJ2-1	CASSDSTSGNEQFF	TGTGCCAGCAGTGACTCGACTAGCGGGAATGAGCAGTTCTTC
TRBV28	-	-	TRBJ2-5	CASSLPVHQETQYF	TGTGCCAGCAGTTTACCGGTACACCAAGAGACCCAGTACTTC
TRBV15	-	many	TRBJ2-1	CATASGQWDNEQFF	TGTGCCACCGCGTCCGGACAGTGGGACAATGAGCAGTTCTTC
TRBV7-8	-	few	TRBJ1-1	CASSRYALPEAFF	TGTGCCAGCAGCCGATATGCGCTGCCTGAAGCTTTCTTT
TRBV7-2	TRBD1	few	TRBJ2-5	CASSLAGTARQETQYF	TGTGCCAGCAGCTTAGCCGGGACAGCGCGTCAAGAGACCCAGTACTTC
TRBV7-9	TRBD2	many	TRBJ2-7	CASSSWTRGYEQYF	TGTGCCAGCAGCTCCTGGACTAGGGGCTACGAGCAGTACTTC
TRBV15	-	-	TRBJ1-3	CATSRGPGLISSGNTIYF	TGTGCCACCAGCCGCGGACCGGGACTAATTAGCTCTGGAAACACCATATATTTT
TRBV7-9	TRBD1	few	TRBJ1-1	CASSLMRGQANTEAFF	TGTGCCAGCAGCTTAATGAGAGGACAGGCCAACACTGAAGCTTTCTTT
TRBV7-3	TRBD2	few	TRBJ2-2	CASSLLPGLAGVGTTGELFF	TGTGCCAGCAGCTTATTGCCCGGACTAGCGGGAGTAGGGACCACCGGGGAGCTGTTTTTT
TRBV18	TRBD2	-	TRBJ2-3	CASSPIGLAGGPRTDTQYF	TGTGCCAGCTCACCAATCGGACTAGCGGGAGGGCCTCGGACAGATACGCAGTATTTT
TRBV9	-	-	TRBJ2-3	CASRSPFTDTQYF	TGTGCCAGCAGAAGCCCCTTCACAGATACGCAGTATTTT
TRBV7-2	-	many	TRBJ1-1	CASSLGFRGAEAFF	TGTGCCAGCAGCTTAGGTTTTCGGGGCGCTGAAGCTTTCTTT